These 24 T cell receptor beta chains originate from one sample sequenced in a study of blood T cell repertoires in COVID-19. Libraries were prepared by immunoSEQ multiplex PCR; TCRdb keeps only in-frame clonotypes and omits some of them. This table has about 140,000 clones, about four fifths appearing once. Sample: peripheral blood. Source of these receptors: a man aged 25-45 years with COVID-19, enrolled during active disease.

The chain recombines TRBV28 with TRBJ1-4, with D possibly being TRBD1 (5 bases). The CDR3 has 18 amino acids. Trimming took 5 bases from V and 6 from J, leaving 25 bases between them. The germline V gene encodes CDR1 MDHEN and CDR2 SYDVKM. As DNA, the CDR3 is TGTGCCAGCAGTCCAGCTCCGAGACAGCTTTTAATAGATGAAAAACTGTTTTTT. This gives the protein CASSPAPRQLLIDEKLFF.

This clone was observed a few times. The V and J genes are TRBV4-2 and TRBJ1-3; 11 bases are shared with TRBD1. There are 16 residues in the CDR3. Germline V gene sequence: CDR1 LGHNA, CDR2 YNFKEQ. The J segment lost 2 bases and the V segment lost 5 bases, leaving 5 bases of the junction unmatched. CDR3 protein: CASSNQGQGAGNTIYF. The CDR3, as DNA: TGTGCCAGCAGCAACCAGGGACAGGGGGCTGGAAACACCATATATTTT.

This clone was detected only a few times. The V gene is TRBV19, the J gene TRBJ1-6; TRBD1 is a possible D gene (5 bases). Between the trimmed V and J ends, which lost 5 bases and 10 bases, there was a span of 21 bases. Germline CDR1 reads LNHDA; CDR2 reads SQIVND (reference sequence). The CDR3 is 16 residues long. This CDR3 is CASSPQPDNLGSPLHF. In DNA, the CDR3 is TGTGCCAGTAGTCCGCAACCGGACAATTTAGGCTCACCCCTCCACTTT. The whole variable domain, filled in from reference TRBV19 and TRBJ1-6, reads DGGITQSPKYLFRKEGQNVTLSCEQNLNHDAMYWYRQDPGQGLRLIYYSQIVNDFQKGDIAEGYSVSREKKESFPLTVTSAQKNPTAFYLCASSPQPDNLGSPLHFGNGTRLTVT.

V and J are TRBV5-4 and TRBJ2-1, with TRBD2 identical over 8 bases. The CDR3 is 15 residues long. V trimming: 4 bases; J trimming: 4 bases; junction bases outside the gene matches: 7. Germline V gene data show CDR1 as SGHNT and CDR2 as YYREEE (reference sequence). DNA of the CDR3: TGTGCCAGCAGCCGAAGCGGGAGACAGTACAATGAGCAGTTCTTC. Translating gives CASSRSGRQYNEQFF.

The CDR3 is CASSTWGLYNEQFF. In DNA form, the CDR3 reads TGTGCCAGCAGCACCTGGGGACTATACAATGAGCAGTTCTTC. The gene calls are TRBV11-1 and TRBJ2-1; 7 bases line up with TRBD2. Germline V gene sequence: CDR1 SGHAT, CDR2 FQDESV (reference sequence). Germline trimming cut 5 bases from V and 4 bases from J; bases unmatched to any gene: 5. This CDR3 has 14 amino acids.

The chain couples TRBV6-1 to TRBJ2-3; D is ambiguous. The CDR3 length is 13 residues. Germline loops: CDR1 MNHNS, CDR2 SASEGT. Trimming removed 3 bases from V and 11 bases from J, with 15 bases in between. CDR3 sequence reads: CASSEASRVMQYF. Here the CDR3 DNA reads TGTGCCAGCAGTGAGGCTAGTCGAGTAATGCAGTATTTT.

This clone was counted between two and nine times. V usage is TRBV28 and J usage is TRBJ2-7; the D gene is possibly TRBD2 (6 bases). This CDR3 has 13 amino acids. Germline lookup yields CDR1 MDHEN and CDR2 SYDVKM. V gave up 11 bases and J gave up 4 bases, with 18 bases separating them. The CDR3 bases are TGTGCCTCGTTACGGGAGTTGGGATACGAGCAGTACTTC. Its translation: CASLRELGYEQYF.

The chain is built from TRBV3-1 (or the pseudogene TRBV3-2) and TRBJ2-7; TRBD2 matches 12 bases. The CDR3 spans 13 residues. The junction had 2 bases not matched to a gene; V was cut back by 6 bases and J by 5 bases. Germline-derived CDR1 and CDR2 are LGHDT and YNNKEL (reference sequence). Here the CDR3 reads CASRRLAGDEQYF. CDR3 DNA sequence: TGTGCCAGCAGAAGACTAGCGGGAGACGAGCAGTACTTC.

This clone is classed as large. The chain uses TRBV9 and TRBJ2-7; possibly TRBD2 for D (5 bases). The CDR3 runs 14 residues. From germline, CDR1 is SGDLS and CDR2 YYNGEE. V lost 1 base and J lost 3, with 11 bases in between. CDR3 residues: CASSVFASSYEQYF. The DNA for the CDR3 is TGTGCCAGCAGCGTATTTGCTAGCAGCTACGAGCAGTACTTC.

J is TRBJ2-7 and V is TRBV7-9; perhaps TRBD2 as D (6 bases). CDR1 is SEHNR, CDR2 FQNEAQ, per germline (reference sequence). This CDR3 has 13 residues. Trimming took off 5 bases at V and 2 bases at J, with 10 bases between the two ends. The CDR3 coding sequence is TGTGCCAGCAGCCCGCGGGAAACCTACGAGCAGTACTTC. Its protein is CASSPRETYEQYF.

Ten or more counts support this clone. The rearrangement links TRBV10-3 to TRBJ2-5, with 9 positions matching TRBD1. The CDR3 has 15 residues. The germline V gene encodes CDR1 ENHRY and CDR2 SYGVKD. J gave up 5 bases and V 6 bases, and 10 bases lay outside the gene matches. CDR3 sequence: CAISEGDRESETQYF. The CDR3 region has the DNA TGTGCCATCAGCGAAGGGGACAGGGAATCGGAGACCCAGTACTTC.

The chain joins TRBV28 to TRBJ2-1; the match to TRBD1 covers 7 bases. The CDR3 loop spans 15 amino acids. The junction had 9 bases not matched to a gene; V was cut back by 1 base and J by 9 bases. Germline lookup yields CDR1 MDHEN and CDR2 SYDVKM. CDR3 nucleotide sequence: TGTGCCAGCAGTTTATTCAAAACAGGGGCAAGTGAGCAGTTCTTC. Translated, it gives CASSLFKTGASEQFF.

The chain carries TRBV5-1 and TRBJ1-2, with 7 positions matching TRBD1. V was clipped by 0 bases and J by 6 bases; unmatched bases: 8. The germline V gene has CDR1 SGHRS and CDR2 YFSETQ. The CDR3 covers 15 residues. CDR3 protein: CASSLAFRQGHGYTF. The CDR3 bases are TGCGCCAGCAGCTTGGCCTTTCGACAGGGCCATGGCTACACCTTC.

This clone is a singleton in its sample. The chain combines TRBV28 with TRBJ1-4; TRBD1 agrees at 8 bases. The CDR3 is 15 residues long. In germline, CDR1 is MDHEN, CDR2 SYDVKM. With V trimmed by 5 bases and J by 7 bases, 9 bases remained unmatched. Here the CDR3 reads CASSPPGGLSEKLFF. In nucleotides, the CDR3 is TGTGCCAGCAGTCCCCCAGGGGGCCTTAGTGAAAAACTGTTTTTT.

This chain links TRBV24-1 with TRBJ2-1; no clear D. V was clipped by 9 bases and J by 7 bases, with 9 bases between them. CDR1 and CDR2 from the germline V gene are KGHDR and SFDVKD. The CDR3 is 11 amino acids. CDR3 nucleotides: TGTGCCACCGCAAGCGTGAATGAGCAGTTCTTC. Translating it yields CATASVNEQFF.

This clone was detected a few times. The CDR3 DNA follows: TGTGCCAGCAGCCGGACAGGGATTTATGGCTACACCTTC. Encoded protein: CASSRTGIYGYTF. J is TRBJ1-2 and V is TRBV28; 8 positions match TRBD1. The CDR3 contains 13 residues. Germline V gives CDR1 MDHEN, CDR2 SYDVKM. V trimming: 6 bases; J trimming: 5 bases; junction bases outside the gene matches: 5.

V gene TRBV5-1 combines with J gene TRBJ1-1; TRBD1 aligns across 10 bases. The germline CDR1 and CDR2 sequences are SGHRS and YFSETQ. V shed 4 bases and J 6 bases; nucleotides not matched to a gene: 9. The CDR3 runs 15 residues. Written as DNA, the CDR3 is TGCGCCAGCAGCCAGACAGGGGGCCGAAACTCTGAAGCTTTCTTT. Translating gives CASSQTGGRNSEAFF.

About this clone: The same CDR3 can be traced to other DNA sequences in this sample. This sequence joins TRBV15 and TRBJ1-1, with 9 nucleotides matching TRBD1. The V segment lost 0 bases and the J segment 5 bases; nucleotides outside the gene matches: 4. Germline values: CDR1 LNHNV, CDR2 YYDKDF (reference sequence). The CDR3 is 15 residues long. The chain's CDR3 is CATSRDPGQGTEAFF. The CDR3 DNA follows: TGTGCCACCAGCAGAGATCCGGGACAGGGTACTGAAGCTTTCTTT. Supplemented by reference TRBV15 and TRBJ1-1, the full variable domain reads DAMVIQNPRYQVTQFGKPVTLSCSQTLNHNVMYWYQQKSSQAPKLLFHYYDKDFNNEADTPDNFQSRRPNTSFCFLDIRSPGLGDTAMYLCATSRDPGQGTEAFFGQGTRLTVV.

V usage is TRBV5-4 and J usage is TRBJ2-7; the match to TRBD2 covers 7 bases. The germline V gene has CDR1 SGHNT and CDR2 YYREEE (reference sequence). This CDR3 has 16 amino acids. Germline trimming cut 4 bases from V and 0 bases from J; bases unmatched to any gene: 10. CDR3 sequence reads: CASSAGLGGYSYEQYF. CDR3 coding DNA: TGTGCCAGCAGCGCAGGATTGGGGGGGTACTCCTACGAGCAGTACTTC.

The rearrangement links TRBV10-3 to TRBJ1-1; D might be TRBD1 (5 bases). CDR3 length equals 15 residues. Trimming pared 0 bases from V and 11 bases from J, leaving 19 bases between. From germline, CDR1 is ENHRY and CDR2 SYGVKD. CDR3 loop: CAISESTSPGKYAFF. In nucleotides, the CDR3 is TGTGCCATCAGTGAGTCGACCTCCCCAGGGAAGTATGCTTTCTTT.

This sequence joins TRBV18 and TRBJ1-1, with 11 bases identical to TRBD1. Trimming removed 5 bases from V and 5 bases from J; junction bases left unmatched: 4. The CDR3 is 14 residues long. Looked up from germline, CDR1 is KGHSH and CDR2 is LQKENI. For the CDR3, the DNA is TGTGCCAGCTCAGGGACAGGGGGGAAGACTGAAGCTTTCTTT. As protein: CASSGTGGKTEAFF.

V usage is TRBV6-5 and J usage is TRBJ2-7; TRBD1 matches 8 bases. Germline CDR1 MNHEY, CDR2 SVGAGI. V dropped 4 bases and J dropped 5; count of bases not matched to a gene: 7. This CDR3 has 14 residues. The CDR3 reads CASSFGQGVDEQYF. Written as DNA, the CDR3 is TGTGCCAGCAGTTTCGGACAGGGTGTCGACGAGCAGTACTTC.

This chain connects TRBV28 to TRBJ1-5, with D possibly being TRBD1 (6 bases). Germline V gene lookup returns CDR1 MDHEN and CDR2 SYDVKM. Deletions cut 4 bases from V and 4 bases from J, with 17 bases between. This CDR3 is 16 amino acids long. The CDR3 DNA follows: TGTGCCAGCAGTTCCATACAGGGCTCTAATAATCAGCCCCAGCATTTT. Its translation: CASSSIQGSNNQPQHF.

V usage is TRBV19 and J usage is TRBJ1-5; D unclear. From germline, CDR1 is LNHDA and CDR2 SQIVND (reference sequence). The ends were cut back, 5 bases at V and 0 bases at J, with 11 bases in the middle. CDR3 size: 15 residues. CDR3 DNA sequence: TGTGCCAGTAGTGTAGGAGGGTATAGCAATCAGCCCCAGCATTTT. Its protein product is CASSVGGYSNQPQHF.